This record concerns one TCR beta chain sequence. The antigen it recognizes is unknown. Base-call qualities are not available, and no considerably larger clone is one nucleotide away. This record belongs to a study of blood T cell repertoires in COVID-19 (dated by TCRdb to the early 2020s). Context from the whole study: The collaborator samples originated in the United States, Italy and Spain and spanned the acute and convalescent phases of COVID-19. The prospective study material was composed of cDNA or gDNA derived from T cells, B-cell-depleted T cells, or PBMCs. The dataset comprised deeply sampled blood TCRbeta repertoires from subjects exposed to, actively infected with, or recovered from COVID-19. A freely available public database, intended as a resource for researchers studying the immune response to SARS-CoV-2, is where the repertoires were released. Samples came from the ongoing ImmuneRACE study (first 160 participants) plus 1,254 subjects from 6 global collaborators. The sample metadata nearly always contained a de-identified subject ID, COVID-19 status, age in years and sex. HLA class I and class II types, where available, came from metadata supplied by the sample provider rather than from assay-based typing. On the study overall, not on this receptor specifically: The amount of clinical and demographic metadata varied by source and participant and was provided uncurated.

Collaborating institutions collected whole blood in K2EDTA tubes following their own protocols. Collaborator samples were shipped for TCRbeta analysis as frozen whole blood, isolated PBMCs, or DNA extracted from either sample type. V and J are trimmed by 4 bases and 2 bases, and the gene matches miss 5 bases of the junction. CDR1 SGHNT and CDR2 YYREEE are derived from the germline V gene (reference sequence). Spanning cysteine to phenylalanine, the CDR3 consists of 15 amino acids. CDR3 DNA is the only sequence kept; it has 45 bases, read in frame from the first base. TCRbeta CDR3 regions were amplified from genomic DNA by means of the immunoSEQ Assay, a bias-controlled multiplex PCR. Under the source paper's analysis protocol: The number of nucleated cells in each sample was estimated from the amplification of reference gene primers within the assay. To quantify the absolute abundance of each unique TCRbeta CDR3 rearrangement, sequence reads were collapsed and filtered. For each sample, productive Simpson clonality was calculated by taking the square root of Simpson's diversity index across productive rearrangements. This immuneACCESS table, as held by TCRdb, lists in-frame sequences with V and J called but not all clones. Of the missing ones, under half trace to an unresolved V gene in checked studies; the others have no known cause. V, J and clone size are taken as reported in that table, and D and trimming were inferred from the DNA itself. Counted in this sample were about 39,000 clones; approximately 88% of them appeared once. Together, the top ten hold about 15% of the sample.

The rearranged segments are TRBV5-4 and TRBJ2-2, with TRBD1 identical over 7 junction bases. The material sequenced was peripheral blood. The receptor comes from a man in his fifties or sixties with active or convalescent COVID-19. CDR3 protein: CASSPGQANTGELFF. At the DNA level, the sequence is TGTGCCAGCAGCCCCGGACAGGCTAACACCGGGGAGCTGTTTTTT.